The clone carrying this TCR beta chain appeared a few times. These data are taken from a study of blood T cell repertoires in COVID-19. Turning to the study itself: Italy, Spain and the United States were the sources of the convalescent and acute COVID-19 samples.

Method: immunoSEQ multiplex PCR; TCRdb's copy keeps in-frame clones and lacks some. This sample has 110,000 to 150,000 clones; approximately 80% occur once, and the top ten carry roughly 10%. Trimming removed 2 bases at V and 2 bases at J, with 7 bases between. CDR1 is SNHLY, CDR2 FYNNEI, per germline. This CDR3 spans 14 amino acids. The sequenced material came from peripheral blood. The TCR sequence derives from a man in his 60s with active or convalescent COVID-19. The chain uses TRBV2 and TRBJ2-1; tentatively, D is TRBD2 (6 bases). DNA for the CDR3: TGTGCCAGCAGTGAATCGGGAGCCTACAATGAGCAGTTCTTC. Amino acid sequence: CASSESGAYNEQFF.